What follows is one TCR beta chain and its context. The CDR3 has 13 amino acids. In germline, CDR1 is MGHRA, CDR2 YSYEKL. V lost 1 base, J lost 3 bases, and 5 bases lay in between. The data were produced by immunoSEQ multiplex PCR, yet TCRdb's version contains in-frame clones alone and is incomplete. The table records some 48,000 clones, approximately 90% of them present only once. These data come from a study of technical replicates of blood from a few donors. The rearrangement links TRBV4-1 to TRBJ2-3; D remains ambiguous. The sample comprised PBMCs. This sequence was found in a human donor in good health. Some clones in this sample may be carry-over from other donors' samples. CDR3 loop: CASSQVMTDTQYF. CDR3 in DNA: TGCGCCAGCAGCCAAGTCATGACAGATACGCAGTATTTT.